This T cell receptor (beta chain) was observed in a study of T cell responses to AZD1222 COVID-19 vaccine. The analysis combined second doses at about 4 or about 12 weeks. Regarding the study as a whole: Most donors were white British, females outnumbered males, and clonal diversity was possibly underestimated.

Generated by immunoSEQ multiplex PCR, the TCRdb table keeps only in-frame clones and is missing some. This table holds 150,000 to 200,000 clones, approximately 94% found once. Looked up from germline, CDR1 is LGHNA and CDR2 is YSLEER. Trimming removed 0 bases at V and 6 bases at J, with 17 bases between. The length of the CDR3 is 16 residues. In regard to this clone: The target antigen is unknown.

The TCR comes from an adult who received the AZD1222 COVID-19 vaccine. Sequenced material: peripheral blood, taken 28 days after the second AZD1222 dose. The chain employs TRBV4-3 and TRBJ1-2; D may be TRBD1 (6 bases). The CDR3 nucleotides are TGCGCCAGCAGCCAAGACCACGGGGGGCGAAGAAATGGCTACACCTTC. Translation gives CASSQDHGGRRNGYTF.